This TCR beta chain was sequenced during a study of blood T cell repertoires in COVID-19 (dated by TCRdb to about 2020). About the study as a whole: Samples covering the acute and convalescent phases of COVID-19 were provided by collaborators in the United States, Italy and Spain. The prospective study material was composed of cDNA or gDNA derived from T cells, B-cell-depleted T cells, or PBMCs. The samples were drawn from the first 160 participants of the ongoing ImmuneRACE study and from some 1,300 subjects provided by 6 global collaborators. Subjects who had been exposed to COVID-19, were actively infected with it, or had recovered from it provided the deeply sampled blood TCRbeta repertoires that made up the dataset. HLA class I and class II types, where available, came from metadata supplied by the sample provider rather than from assay-based typing. A freely available public database, intended as a resource for researchers studying the immune response to SARS-CoV-2, is where the repertoires were released. Sample metadata almost always included a de-identified subject ID, COVID-19 status, age in years and sex. Study-wide conclusions, independent of this receptor: The amount of clinical and demographic metadata varied by source and participant and was provided uncurated.

Each collaborating institution followed its own protocols to collect whole blood in K2EDTA tubes. For TCRbeta analysis, collaborators shipped samples as frozen whole blood, isolated PBMCs, or DNA extracted from either of those sample types. TCRbeta CDR3 regions were amplified from genomic DNA by means of the immunoSEQ Assay, a bias-controlled multiplex PCR. The original pipeline was this. The number of nucleated cells in each sample was estimated from the amplification of reference gene primers within the assay. To quantify the absolute abundance of each unique TCRbeta CDR3 rearrangement, sequence reads were collapsed and filtered. For each sample, productive Simpson clonality was calculated as the square root of Simpson's diversity index across productive rearrangements. The immuneACCESS repertoire file appears here via TCRdb, limited to in-frame rearrangements. These files lack a portion of the clones; in checked studies, under half of the deficit traces to unresolved V genes, and the cause of the others is not known. The D gene and trimming were derived from the DNA, and the V and J assignments and clone size from that table. The sample table holds some 87,000 clones, of which 87% were seen once. The ten largest clones represent roughly a sixth of the sample.

Comment on this clone: Its antigen has not been determined. There are no base qualities to consult, and no much larger clone falls within one base.

CDR1 and CDR2, per the germline V gene, are SGHVS and FNYEAQ. Including cysteine and phenylalanine, the CDR3 has 13 amino acids. Only the CDR3 DNA is retained, 39 bases long and in frame from the first base. The V and J ends are trimmed by 4 bases and 6 bases, leaving 13 bases between them. The clonotype was recovered from a human donor in a cohort sampled during active COVID-19. Sample: peripheral blood. The receptor chain draws on TRBV7-6 and TRBJ2-7; possibly the D gene is TRBD2, per 6 matching bases. Here is the DNA: TGTGCCAGCAGCTCTGGGGGGTGGAGCGAGCAGTACTTC. Its protein reads: CASSSGGWSEQYF.